The 7 T cell receptor beta chains in this list originate from one sample, sequenced in a study of blood T cell repertoires in COVID-19 (TCRdb year 2020). Libraries came from the immunoSEQ multiplex PCR assay. The table comes from immuneACCESS by way of TCRdb, which keeps in-frame sequences with V and J called. Part of the clones is missing from these tables; in studies checked, under half for an unresolved V gene and the rest for unknown reasons. Counted in this sample were approximately 180,000 clones; about nine tenths of them appeared once. Around 0.5% of the sample belongs to the ten largest clones. The sample was peripheral blood. All receptors derive from a man in his fifties or sixties with acute or convalescent COVID-19.

This chain uses TRBV5-1 with TRBJ1-1; D perhaps matches TRBD1 (5 bases). V lost 1 base and J lost 1, with 11 bases in between. The V gene's germline CDR1 is SGHRS and CDR2 YFSETQ. This CDR3 has 15 amino acids. The CDR3 nucleotides are TGCGCCAGCAGCTTGAGAAGGGGTTCGAACACTGAAGCTTTCTTT. Protein product: CASSLRRGSNTEAFF.

This clone has only a few counts. The V gene is TRBV10-2, the J gene TRBJ1-1; D is unresolved. V shed 7 bases and J shed 5 bases, with 14 bases lying between them. The CDR3 sequence is 13 residues long. The germline V gene encodes CDR1 WSHSY and CDR2 SAAADI. CDR3 amino acids: CASTVRVGTEAFF. CDR3 in DNA: TGCGCCAGCACAGTTCGGGTGGGTACTGAAGCTTTCTTT.

The genes are TRBV7-3 and TRBJ2-2; 9 bases line up with TRBD1. There are 19 residues in the CDR3. The trim removed 5 bases at V and 0 bases at J, leaving 13 bases unmatched. Germline V gene data show CDR1 as SGHTA and CDR2 as FQGTGA. The CDR3 coding sequence is TGTGCCAGCAGCCATCATAGATACAGGGGGCCCGCGAACACCGGGGAGCTGTTTTTT. Translated, it gives CASSHHRYRGPANTGELFF.

The rearrangement uses TRBV7-2 and TRBJ2-1; perhaps TRBD2 as D (5 bases). With 3 bases removed from V and 9 bases from J, the gap between germline ends came to 18 bases. This CDR3 has 15 residues. Per germline, CDR1 SGHTA and CDR2 FQGNSA. CDR3 coding DNA: TGTGCCAGCAGCTTCGGGGTTTTGGGATTTGGTGAGCAGTTCTTC. It specifies CASSFGVLGFGEQFF.

The chain combines TRBV7-2 with TRBJ2-6, with 10 bases that match TRBD2. V gave up 2 bases and J gave up 2 bases; unmatched junction bases: 9. The CDR3 loop spans 19 amino acids. In germline, CDR1 is SGHTA, CDR2 FQGNSA. The CDR3 loop is CASSLRLAGITTGANVLTF. Here the CDR3 DNA reads TGTGCCAGCAGCTTACGACTAGCGGGTATCACTACTGGGGCCAACGTCCTGACTTTC.

The V call is TRBV19, the J call TRBJ1-2; D is perhaps TRBD1 (6 bases). CDR1 is LNHDA and CDR2 is SQIVND in the germline V gene (reference sequence). The ends were cut back, 0 bases at V and 3 bases at J, with 8 bases in the middle. The CDR3 spans 14 residues. Here the CDR3 reads CASSIDRGHYGYTF. In DNA, the CDR3 is TGTGCCAGTAGTATAGACAGGGGACACTATGGCTACACCTTC.

In regard to this clone: Distinct nucleotide sequences in the sample also encode this CDR3. V gene TRBV18 combines with J gene TRBJ2-5, with 10 bases matching TRBD1. The CDR3 extends over 14 amino acids. Germline CDR1 reads KGHSH; CDR2 reads LQKENI. V trimming: 6 bases; J trimming: 5 bases; junction bases outside the gene matches: 6. The DNA of the CDR3 is TGTGCCAGCTCCCCGGACAGGGGGGTTGAGACCCAGTACTTC. Amino acid sequence: CASSPDRGVETQYF.